Each of the 6 T cell receptor beta chains below was sequenced from the same sample in a study of cytotoxic CD8 clonotypes in ibrutinib-treated CLL. The data were produced by immunoSEQ multiplex PCR, yet TCRdb's version contains in-frame clones alone and is incomplete. The data show approximately 120,000 clones, with about 50% seen just once and roughly 35% held by the top ten. Source: PBMCs, taken after 24 months of ibrutinib treatment. The source is a human donor with chronic lymphocytic leukemia.

J is TRBJ1-1 and V is TRBV7-9; D remains unclear. The germline gives CDR1 SEHNR, CDR2 FQNEAQ (reference sequence). V was clipped by 1 base and J by 8 bases, with 11 bases between them. There are 13 residues in the CDR3. This CDR3 reads CASSLVGVGEAFF. CDR3 sequence (DNA): TGTGCCAGCAGCTTAGTGGGCGTCGGCGAAGCTTTCTTT.

The chain has TRBV18 and TRBJ2-5; 7 positions match TRBD1. Per the germline V gene, CDR1 is KGHSH and CDR2 is LQKENI. This CDR3 is built from 14 residues. Trimming took 6 bases from V and 4 from J; bases not matched to a gene: 8. The CDR3 DNA sequence: TGTGCCAGCTCTCTCACAGGGGTTGTAGAGACCCAGTACTTC. This sequence encodes CASSLTGVVETQYF. Drawing the rest from reference TRBV18 and TRBJ2-5, the complete variable domain is NAGVMQNPRHLVRRRGQEARLRCSPMKGHSHVYWYRQLPEEGLKFMVYLQKENIIDESGMPKERFSAEFPKEGPSILRIQQVVRGDSAAYFCASSLTGVVETQYFGPGTRLLVL.

This clone has just a few counts. The gene calls are TRBV6-6 and TRBJ2-7; 15 bases are a match to TRBD2. The V segment lost 7 bases and the J segment 6 bases; nucleotides outside the gene matches: 7. This CDR3 is 15 amino acids long. Germline lookup yields CDR1 MNHNY and CDR2 SVGAGI (reference sequence). The CDR3 DNA sequence: TGTGCCAGCACCCGGACTAGCGGGGGGGTGGGCGAGCAGTACTTC. Encoded protein: CASTRTSGGVGEQYF.

This clone was observed a few times. This chain uses TRBV27 with TRBJ1-5; tentative D call: TRBD1 (5 bases). The CDR3 contains 13 residues. Germline V gene sequence: CDR1 MNHEY, CDR2 SMNVEV (reference sequence). Trimming left V 3 bases short and J 3 bases short, with 6 bases between. DNA for the CDR3: TGTGCCAGCAGTTTGACAGACAATCAGCCCCAGCATTTT. Its protein product is CASSLTDNQPQHF.

J is TRBJ2-4 and V is TRBV6-5; 7 nucleotides line up with TRBD1. Germline V gives CDR1 MNHEY, CDR2 SVGAGI. The junction had 7 bases not matched to a gene; V was cut back by 5 bases and J by 9 bases. The CDR3 length is 13 residues. CDR3 nucleotide sequence: TGTGCCAGCAGTGCTCCCCCAGGGGGCATTCAGTACTTC. The encoded protein is CASSAPPGGIQYF.

For this clone: A far larger clone is one nucleotide away, so this likely arose from a read error. This chain joins TRBV5-6 and TRBJ2-7, with D perhaps given as TRBD1 or TRBD2 (5 bases each). Germline V lookup: CDR1 SGHDT, CDR2 YYEEEE. Trimming cost V 4 bases and J 2 bases, with 10 bases left between them. The CDR3 has 13 amino acids. In nucleotides, the CDR3 is TGTGCCAGCAGCCCAGGGACCCCCTACGAGCAGTACTTC. This translates into CASSPGTPYEQYF.